This TCR beta chain originates from a study of early T cells in non-severe SARS-CoV-2 infection. About the study: Chains were unpaired, as sequencing was done on bulk RNA from unsorted whole blood.

Unique molecular identifiers tagged individual cDNA molecules. Each CDR3 protein is one row after TCRdb ran MiXCR on the 5' RACE reads. The data hold about 59,000 distinct CDR3 sequences, with less than 15% observed a single time. The study's findings and limits: Missing private and CD4 specificities, VDJdb matching favored anti-spike CD8 responses.

The germline CDR1 and CDR2 sequences are DFQATT and SNEGSKA (reference sequence). V was clipped by 1 base and J by 2 bases, with 12 bases between them. The length of the CDR3 is 14 residues. For this clonotype: The target antigen is unknown.

The sequences come from whole blood, collected at baseline. The gene calls are TRBV20-1 and TRBJ2-7; D not resolved. This TCR was recovered from an adult who was a healthcare worker with PCR-confirmed SARS-CoV-2 infection or an uninfected control (not recorded which). This chain's CDR3 is CSARGPRLPYEQYF. The CDR3 bases are TGCAGTGCTAGAGGTCCCCGCTTACCCTACGAGCAGTACTTC.